Each of the 13 T cell receptor beta chains below was sequenced from the same sample in a study of long-term antiretroviral therapy in people with HIV. The run of the v3.0 immunoSEQ assay was at survey level. Libraries were prepared by immunoSEQ multiplex PCR; TCRdb keeps only in-frame clonotypes and omits some of them. The data contain 15,000 to 20,000 clones, 91% of them singletons. Sequencing used unsorted PBMCs, obtained 3 years after starting antiretroviral therapy. The receptors were gathered from a man in his forties or fifties with HIV.

The chain uses TRBV11-3 and TRBJ2-1; 9 bases map to TRBD1. In germline, CDR1 is SGHNT, CDR2 YENEEA. Losses at the gene ends were 5 bases for V and 2 bases for J; bases not matched to a gene: 4. The CDR3 sequence is 15 residues long. The CDR3 bases are TGTGCCAGCAGCGTCCGGGACAGGGCCTACAATGAGCAGTTCTTC. As protein: CASSVRDRAYNEQFF.

The V gene is TRBV19, the J gene TRBJ1-2; D remains ambiguous. CDR1 is LNHDA, CDR2 SQIVND, per germline (reference sequence). V lost 10 bases and J lost 6, with 12 bases in between. The length of the CDR3 is 11 residues. The CDR3 DNA reads as TGTGCCACCACACGAGGGCATGGCTACACCTTC. Its protein is CATTRGHGYTF.

The chain employs TRBV21-1 and TRBJ1-2. TRBV21-1 is annotated as a pseudogene. The CDR3 has 15 amino acids. The CDR3 DNA reads as TGTGCCAGCAGCAAAGCTACGGTTGGGACCTATGGCTACACCTTC. The encoded protein is CASSKATVGTYGYTF.

The gene calls are TRBV9 and TRBJ2-1, with TRBD2 matching over 13 bases. The trim removed 2 bases at V and 7 bases at J, leaving 6 bases unmatched. This CDR3 has 16 amino acids. CDR1 SGDLS and CDR2 YYNGEE come from the germline V gene. In DNA, the CDR3 is TGTGCCAGCAGCGTCTATACTAGCGGGGGGGGGAATGAGCAGTTCTTC. Translating gives CASSVYTSGGGNEQFF.

J is TRBJ2-2 and V is TRBV10-1; D remains ambiguous. This CDR3 region has 12 residues. The germline V gene has CDR1 WNHNN and CDR2 SYGVQD (reference sequence). The V end was cut by 2 bases, the J end by 7 bases, with 5 bases between. CDR3 DNA sequence: TGCGCCAGCAGTGAGCCCGGCGGGGAGCTGTTTTTT. This encodes CASSEPGGELFF.

This clone was seen a single time. This rearrangement joins TRBV11-2 to TRBJ2-7; 8 nucleotides agree with TRBD1. Per germline, CDR1 SGHAT and CDR2 FQNNGV. The junction had 4 bases not matched to a gene; V was cut back by 1 base and J by 2 bases. This CDR3 contains 15 residues. The CDR3 nucleotides read TGTGCCAGCAGCTTAGGTCAGGGGGCGGCCTACGAGCAGTACTTC. This codes for CASSLGQGAAYEQYF.

V is TRBV19 and J is TRBJ2-2, with TRBD1 as a possible D gene (5 bases). Looked up from germline, CDR1 is LNHDA and CDR2 is SQIVND (reference sequence). Trimming left V 5 bases short and J 5 bases short, with 12 bases between. CDR3 size: 14 residues. CDR3 protein: CASSLSRVTGELFF. Here the CDR3 DNA reads TGTGCCAGTAGTTTAAGCAGGGTTACCGGGGAGCTGTTTTTT.

This chain joins TRBV19 and TRBJ2-7; the match to TRBD1 covers 8 bases. Germline values: CDR1 LNHDA, CDR2 SQIVND (reference sequence). The J segment lost 1 base and the V segment lost 5 bases, leaving 4 bases of the junction unmatched. The CDR3 is 14 amino acids. CDR3 in amino acids: CASSPRQGSYEQYF. CDR3 DNA: TGTGCCAGTAGTCCGAGACAGGGGTCCTACGAGCAGTACTTC.

In the case of this clone: The junction and the germline gene differ at one end; a read error may be behind it. The chain combines TRBV28 with TRBJ1-1; unclear D gene. The CDR3 runs to 13 residues. Germline V CDR1 and CDR2: MDHEN, SYDVKM. The chain's CDR3 is CASSFRTNDGDLF. The CDR3 DNA reads as TGTGCCAGCAGTTTCCGAACTAACGACGGAGACCTCTTT.

This chain connects TRBV7-2 to TRBJ2-7; possibly TRBD1 or TRBD2 for D (5 bases each). Germline V lookup: CDR1 SGHTA, CDR2 FQGNSA. V shed 9 bases and J shed 7 bases, with 7 bases lying between them. The length of the CDR3 is 9 residues. DNA for the CDR3: TGTGCCAGGAGGGGAGAGCAGTACTTC. This sequence encodes CARRGEQYF. The full variable domain, completed using reference TRBV7-2 and TRBJ2-7, is GAGVSQSPSNKVTEKGKDVELRCDPISGHTALYWYRQSLGQGLEFLIYFQGNSAPDKSGLPSDRFSAERTGGSVSTLTIQRTQQEDSAVYLCARRGEQYFGPGTRLTVT.

The CDR3 region has the DNA TGTGCCAGCAGTGAAAGAGGTTGGGCAGGGGAGGAAAAACTGTTTTTT. Protein product: CASSERGWAGEEKLFF. The chain carries TRBV6-1 and TRBJ1-4; D is perhaps TRBD1 (6 bases). The CDR3 extends over 16 amino acids. V lost 2 bases and J 8 bases, leaving 18 bases between the germline ends. CDR1 and CDR2 from the germline V gene are MNHNS and SASEGT.

The V gene is TRBV7-2, the J gene TRBJ2-1, with 13 bases fitting TRBD2. Looked up from germline, CDR1 is SGHTA and CDR2 is FQGNSA. The ends lost 5 bases at V and 8 bases at J; junction bases unmatched: 6. The CDR3 loop spans 15 amino acids. CDR3 loop: CASSLTSGGAHEQFF. The CDR3 nucleotides read TGTGCCAGCAGCCTAACTAGCGGGGGGGCTCATGAGCAGTTCTTC.

V gene TRBV9 combines with J gene TRBJ2-7; D call uncertain. The germline CDR1 and CDR2 sequences are SGDLS and YYNGEE. V shed 0 bases and J shed 3 bases, with 7 bases lying between them. CDR3 size: 13 residues. CDR3 sequence reads: CASSVDSGYEQYF. In DNA form, the CDR3 reads TGTGCCAGCAGCGTAGATTCAGGCTACGAGCAGTACTTC.